What follows is one T cell receptor beta chain and its context. The antigen remains undetermined. PCR amplification relied on 60 Vbeta primers (plus 13 Jbeta primers). Generated by immunoSEQ multiplex PCR, the TCRdb table keeps only in-frame clones and is missing some. The sample has roughly 180,000 clones, roughly 87% seen once. The data originate from a study of cytomegalovirus exposure and HLA in healthy donors. Study-level points and caveats: In vitro data verified a few CMV-associated chains as specific for CMV antigens. Later work found that TCR association rates differed between HLA loci; DRB1 had the most and HLA-C the fewest.

From germline, CDR1 is MNHEY and CDR2 SMNVEV (reference sequence). The J segment lost 10 bases and the V segment lost 0 bases, leaving 6 bases of the junction unmatched. The CDR3 is 14 residues long. The sequence was obtained from a man aged 35-49 years in good health and CMV-seronegative. Material for sequencing was PBMCs. The chain joins TRBV27 to TRBJ2-1, with TRBD2 identical over 7 bases. The CDR3 nucleotides read TGTGCCAGCAGTTTATCCCCCGGACTAGTCGAGCAGTTCTTC. This codes for CASSLSPGLVEQFF.